Below, 16 T cell receptor beta chains from the same sample are listed, as sequenced in a study of cytomegalovirus exposure and HLA in healthy donors. The PCR was carried out with 60 Vbeta primers and 13 Jbeta primers. The repertoire was sequenced with immunoSEQ multiplex PCR; TCRdb's copy has only in-frame clones and lacks some. The sample records about 110,000 clones, 70% to 85% being singletons. The sample comprised PBMCs. These receptors were obtained from a woman in her thirties or forties in good health and CMV-seronegative.

As DNA, the CDR3 is TGTGCCAGCCTCGGGGAGGGGGTTAGCAATCAGCCCCAGCATTTT. Protein product: CASLGEGVSNQPQHF. V usage is TRBV2 and J usage is TRBJ1-5, with D tentatively TRBD1 (6 bases). The CDR3 is 15 residues long. V lost 8 bases, J lost 0 bases, and 14 bases lay in between. Germline lookup yields CDR1 SNHLY and CDR2 FYNNEI.

Details on this clone: At the DNA level, this CDR3 is encoded by other sequences in the same sample as well. This sequence joins TRBV28 and TRBJ1-1; D remains unclear. Germline V gene data show CDR1 as MDHEN and CDR2 as SYDVKM. With 6 bases removed from V and 4 bases from J, the gap between germline ends came to 12 bases. The CDR3 loop spans 13 amino acids. CDR3 sequence: CASSLFRVTEAFF. The CDR3 DNA reads TGTGCCAGCAGCCTTTTTCGGGTCACTGAAGCTTTCTTT.

The rearrangement joins TRBV4-3 to TRBJ2-5; 10 bases match TRBD1. The V and J ends lost 0 bases and 0 bases, in that order; junction bases with no gene match: 7. The length of the CDR3 is 18 residues. Germline CDR1 LGHNA, CDR2 YSLEER. The DNA for the CDR3 is TGCGCCAGCAGCCAAGATAGGAGGACAGGGGGTCACCAAGAGACCCAGTACTTC. It translates to CASSQDRRTGGHQETQYF.

This clone was found a few times. V is TRBV7-9 and J is TRBJ2-1, with a possible D match to TRBD1 (6 bases). CDR3 length: 13 amino acids. Deletions cut 3 bases from V and 8 bases from J, with 11 bases between. Germline V CDR1 and CDR2: SEHNR, FQNEAQ (reference sequence). The CDR3 DNA follows: TGTGCCAGCAGCTTTACAGGGCCCGATGAGCAGTTCTTC. Its translation: CASSFTGPDEQFF.

The chain combines TRBV7-9 with TRBJ2-2, with 9 bases lining up with TRBD1. The V segment lost 0 bases and the J segment 2 bases; nucleotides outside the gene matches: 4. The length of the CDR3 is 17 residues. Germline V gene sequence: CDR1 SEHNR, CDR2 FQNEAQ (reference sequence). This CDR3 reads CASSLALGQGNTGELFF. CDR3 nucleotides: TGTGCCAGCAGCTTAGCATTGGGACAGGGAAACACCGGGGAGCTGTTTTTT.

V gene TRBV2 combines with J gene TRBJ2-7; D gene ambiguous. The CDR3 is 14 amino acids. V was cut by 3 bases and J by 2 bases, with 11 bases left in between. CDR1 is SNHLY, CDR2 FYNNEI, per germline. This CDR3 is CASSDGRFPYEQYF. Here the CDR3 DNA reads TGTGCCAGCAGTGATGGCAGGTTTCCCTACGAGCAGTACTTC.

This clone was counted a single time. The chain carries TRBV5-4 and TRBJ2-1, with D perhaps TRBD1 (5 bases). The V end was cut by 1 base, the J end by 3 bases, with 11 bases between. Looked up from germline, CDR1 is SGHNT and CDR2 is YYREEE (reference sequence). The CDR3 has 15 residues. CDR3 DNA: TGTGCCAGCAGCTTGTCGTCAGGGATCTACAATGAGCAGTTCTTC. This encodes CASSLSSGIYNEQFF.

V is TRBV25-1 and J is TRBJ2-1; perhaps TRBD1 as D (5 bases). Looked up from germline, CDR1 is MGHDK and CDR2 is SYGVNS. The CDR3 sequence is 13 residues long. Trimming removed 6 bases from V and 8 bases from J, with 14 bases in between. In DNA form, the CDR3 reads TGTGCCAGCAGGAGGACATCTGACGATGAGCAGTTCTTC. Translated: CASRRTSDDEQFF.

This clone occurred a few times. The CDR3 sequence: CASSEGWGDNQPQHF. CDR3 bases: TGCGCCAGCAGTGAGGGGTGGGGAGACAATCAGCCCCAGCATTTT. The chain is built from TRBV10-2 and TRBJ1-5; D gene unclear. This CDR3 is 15 amino acids long. Germline CDR1 and CDR2: WSHSY and SAAADI. V lost 2 bases to trimming and J lost 3 bases, with 11 bases between them.

Comment on this clone: One junction end does not reproduce the germline sequence, and a read error may be involved. The gene calls are TRBV7-9 and TRBJ1-2; TRBD1 agrees at 7 bases. Germline values: CDR1 SEHNR, CDR2 FQNEAQ (reference sequence). The CDR3 is 15 amino acids. CDR3 residues: CSSSFDETGYYGYTF. The CDR3 DNA follows: TGTTCCAGCAGCTTCGACGAGACAGGGTATTATGGCTACACCTTC.

The J gene is TRBJ1-2, the V gene TRBV4-1; 7 positions match TRBD1. The germline gives CDR1 MGHRA, CDR2 YSYEKL. CDR3 size: 15 residues. Germline trimming cut 1 base from V and 2 bases from J; bases unmatched to any gene: 4. This CDR3 is CASSQASQGNYGYTF. CDR3 nucleotides: TGCGCCAGCAGCCAAGCCTCACAGGGGAACTATGGCTACACCTTC.

This chain uses TRBV27 with TRBJ1-1; 9 bases agree with TRBD1. The J segment lost 4 bases and the V segment lost 5 bases, leaving 8 bases of the junction unmatched. The CDR3 is 15 amino acids. Germline CDR1 and CDR2: MNHEY and SMNVEV (reference sequence). CDR3 residues: CASSPLRQGGTEAFF. The CDR3 DNA follows: TGTGCCAGCAGTCCACTTCGACAGGGGGGCACTGAAGCTTTCTTT.

The chain links TRBV9 to TRBJ2-2, with a weak D call TRBD2 (6 bases). The V end lost 3 bases, the J end lost 4 bases, and 16 bases lay between the germline ends. CDR3 length equals 16 residues. In germline, CDR1 is SGDLS, CDR2 YYNGEE. The CDR3 nucleotides read TGTGCCAGCAGCGGAACCGGGACTCCTTCCACCGGGGAGCTGTTTTTT. Translation gives CASSGTGTPSTGELFF.

This clone was seen a handful of times. The chain carries TRBV5-1 and TRBJ2-2; possibly TRBD1 for D (5 bases). The ends were cut back, 0 bases at V and 5 bases at J, with 11 bases in the middle. Germline V gene lookup returns CDR1 SGHRS and CDR2 YFSETQ. This CDR3 region has 15 residues. The CDR3 region has the DNA TGCGCCAGCAGCTTGGGACAGTTATCTACCGGGGAGCTGTTTTTT. This encodes CASSLGQLSTGELFF.

This clone was observed once. V is TRBV4-3 and J is TRBJ2-7; TRBD1 matches at 10 bases. Losses at the gene ends were 2 bases for V and 4 bases for J; bases not matched to a gene: 5. This CDR3 is built from 15 residues. Per the germline V gene, CDR1 is LGHNA and CDR2 is YSLEER. The chain's CDR3 is CASSQHGDRGYEQYF. The CDR3, as DNA: TGCGCCAGCAGCCAACATGGGGACAGGGGTTACGAGCAGTACTTC.

V gene TRBV11-2 combines with J gene TRBJ1-1, with D perhaps TRBD1 (5 bases). V shed 4 bases and J shed 3 bases, with 15 bases lying between them. CDR1 is SGHAT, CDR2 FQNNGV, per germline. This CDR3 region has 15 residues. CDR3 coding DNA: TGTGCCAGCAGCTCCGAACCACAGGCTTACACTGAAGCTTTCTTT. Encoded protein: CASSSEPQAYTEAFF.